A selection of T cell receptor beta chains follows, all from one sample in a study of blood T cell repertoires in COVID-19. This table comes from immunoSEQ multiplex PCR, and its TCRdb copy is limited to in-frame clones, with some not included. The sample shows over 350,000 clones, about 89% of them seen only once. Sequencing used peripheral blood. The receptors here all came from a woman aged 25 to 39 with acute or convalescent COVID-19. Each CDR3 is given without its conserved first and last residue. For some rows the clone size is stated as once, few or many, or as a class when expanded; others skip it.

j_call: TRBJ2-1
v_call: TRBV9
clone_size: NA
cdr3_aa: ASSVEVGQVTGEQF

j_call: TRBJ1-3
v_call: TRBV3-1/TRBV3-2
clone_size: NA
cdr3_aa: ASSQDPTGAGNTIY

j_call: TRBJ1-2
v_call: TRBV5-5
clone_size: NA
cdr3_aa: ASSLVRGSDGYT

j_call: TRBJ2-5
v_call: TRBV19
clone_size: NA
cdr3_aa: ASSAGTSGGALETQY

j_call: TRBJ2-7
v_call: TRBV5-6
clone_size: once
cdr3_aa: ASRAGTGKYEQY

j_call: TRBJ2-1
v_call: TRBV5-6
clone_size: NA
cdr3_aa: ASSLAILAGLRHNEQF

j_call: TRBJ1-5
v_call: TRBV2
clone_size: NA
cdr3_aa: ASTLRVSNQPQH

j_call: TRBJ1-2
v_call: TRBV6-5
clone_size: NA
cdr3_aa: ASSNPGQTIYGYT

j_call: TRBJ1-5
v_call: TRBV27
clone_size: NA
cdr3_aa: ASSPPDRSNQPQH

j_call: TRBJ1-1
v_call: TRBV2
clone_size: once
cdr3_aa: ASTHSREGVGFMLNTEAF

j_call: TRBJ2-1
v_call: TRBV5-6
clone_size: few
cdr3_aa: ASSLLTSGDNEQF

j_call: TRBJ2-7
v_call: TRBV2
clone_size: NA
cdr3_aa: ASNVGTVRGHEQY

j_call: TRBJ2-7
v_call: TRBV4-2
clone_size: NA
cdr3_aa: ASSQVPAGSYEQY

j_call: TRBJ1-3
v_call: TRBV14
clone_size: many
cdr3_aa: ASSQAAGLSLSGNTIY

j_call: TRBJ1-1
v_call: TRBV5-8
clone_size: once
cdr3_aa: ASSVGQGAPYTEAF

j_call: TRBJ2-5
v_call: TRBV5-1
clone_size: many
cdr3_aa: ASSLVGTSVGETQY

j_call: TRBJ2-5
v_call: TRBV24-1
clone_size: once
cdr3_aa: ATMGTSGGQETQY